The sequence of this T cell receptor beta chain was determined in a study of cytomegalovirus exposure and HLA in healthy donors. The CDR3 runs 15 residues. Germline loops: CDR1 SGDLS, CDR2 YYNGEE. V lost 0 bases and J lost 2, with 10 bases in between. PCR involved 60 Vbeta and 13 Jbeta primers. Data came from immunoSEQ multiplex PCR; TCRdb stores just in-frame clones and leaves some out. The table includes roughly 120,000 clones, around 64% detected once. This clonotype was obtained from a woman younger than 45 in good health and CMV-seronegative. The V gene is TRBV9, the J gene TRBJ2-3; D is possibly TRBD2 (6 bases). The sequenced sample consisted of PBMCs. The DNA of the CDR3 is TGTGCCAGCAGCGTAGCGGCGCGGGACACAGATACGCAGTATTTT. Translated: CASSVAARDTDTQYF. Full variable domain (rest looked up from reference TRBV9 and TRBJ2-3): DSGVTQTPKHLITATGQRVTLRCSPRSGDLSVYWYQQSLDQGLQFLIQYYNGEERAKGNILERFSAQQFPDLHSELNLSSLELGDSALYFCASSVAARDTDTQYFGPGTRLTVL.